One and the same sample provided the 8 T cell receptor beta chains below, sequenced in a study of blood T cell repertoires in COVID-19. Only in-frame clones appear in the TCRdb table, and some are missing; sequencing was by immunoSEQ multiplex PCR. Of 65,000 to 80,000 clones listed, approximately 82% are singletons. The specimen was peripheral blood. These TCRs come from a human donor in a cohort sampled during active COVID-19.

This sequence joins TRBV9 and TRBJ1-6; tentatively, D is TRBD1 (5 bases). From germline, CDR1 is SGDLS and CDR2 YYNGEE. With 4 bases removed from V and 9 bases from J, the gap between germline ends came to 17 bases. CDR3 length: 15 residues. CDR3 nucleotides: TGTGCCAGCAGCCCGGCCAGGGTGATTGGTTCACCCCTCCACTTT. It encodes CASSPARVIGSPLHF.

This chain links TRBV12-5 with TRBJ1-3; 9 positions match TRBD1. V shed 6 bases and J 0 bases; nucleotides not matched to a gene: 6. Germline-derived CDR1 and CDR2 are LGHNT and FRNRAP. The CDR3 has 16 amino acids. The CDR3, as DNA: TGTGCTAGTGGGGCGGGACAGGGAATCTCTGGAAACACCATATATTTT. It yields the protein CASGAGQGISGNTIYF.

J is TRBJ2-2 and V is TRBV9, with 8 bases matching TRBD2. Germline lookup yields CDR1 SGDLS and CDR2 YYNGEE. The V segment lost 0 bases and the J segment 4 bases; nucleotides outside the gene matches: 2. This CDR3 contains 15 residues. The CDR3, as DNA: TGTGCCAGCAGCGTAGCGGGGGGGAGCACCGGGGAGCTGTTTTTT. It yields the protein CASSVAGGSTGELFF.

The DNA for the CDR3 is TGTGCCAGCAGCCAAGAAGACAGGGGGCTTTCACCCCTCCACTTT. Its protein product is CASSQEDRGLSPLHF. The chain uses TRBV14 and TRBJ1-6; 10 bases are a match to TRBD1. The CDR3 runs to 15 residues. The trim removed 0 bases at V and 9 bases at J, leaving 2 bases unmatched. CDR1 and CDR2 (germline): SGHDN, FVKESK.

The rearrangement uses TRBV7-9 and TRBJ1-3; no clear D gene. Germline lookup yields CDR1 SEHNR and CDR2 FQNEAQ (reference sequence). The CDR3 covers 15 residues. Trimming pared 4 bases from V and 0 bases from J, leaving 10 bases between. This chain's CDR3 is CASSSGFPSGNTIYF. DNA for the CDR3: TGTGCCAGCAGCTCGGGGTTTCCCTCTGGAAACACCATATATTTT.

In its sample, this clone was seen once. The rearrangement joins TRBV11-2 to TRBJ1-2; 9 bases agree with TRBD1. Trimming at V came to 5 bases and at J to 8 bases, leaving 9 bases not matched to a gene. Germline CDR1 and CDR2: SGHAT and FQNNGV. The CDR3 runs to 14 residues. This chain's CDR3 is CASSTDRGSWGYTF. CDR3 DNA: TGTGCCAGCAGCACGGACAGGGGATCGTGGGGCTACACCTTC. Full variable domain (missing parts from reference TRBV11-2 and TRBJ1-2): EAGVAQSPRYKIIEKRQSVAFWCNPISGHATLYWYQQILGQGPKLLIQFQNNGVVDDSQLPKDRFSAERLKGVDSTLKIQPAKLEDSAVYLCASSTDRGSWGYTFGSGTRLTVV.

The chain combines TRBV10-1 with TRBJ1-1, with 7 positions matching TRBD1. Germline V lookup: CDR1 WNHNN, CDR2 SYGVQD (reference sequence). With V trimmed by 0 bases and J by 5 bases, 0 bases remained unmatched. This CDR3 comprises 13 residues. CDR3 bases: TGCGCCAGCAGTGAGTCCAGGGGGACTGAAGCTTTCTTT. Its protein is CASSESRGTEAFF.

Only a few counts were recorded for this clone. The chain is built from TRBV18 and TRBJ1-5; 9 positions agree with TRBD1. The CDR3 contains 15 residues. Unmatched junction bases numbered 1, after V lost 3 bases and J lost 1 base. Germline-derived CDR1 and CDR2 are KGHSH and LQKENI. CDR3 sequence reads: CASSPGQGSNQPQHF. As DNA, the CDR3 is TGTGCCAGCTCACCGGGACAGGGAAGCAATCAGCCCCAGCATTTT.